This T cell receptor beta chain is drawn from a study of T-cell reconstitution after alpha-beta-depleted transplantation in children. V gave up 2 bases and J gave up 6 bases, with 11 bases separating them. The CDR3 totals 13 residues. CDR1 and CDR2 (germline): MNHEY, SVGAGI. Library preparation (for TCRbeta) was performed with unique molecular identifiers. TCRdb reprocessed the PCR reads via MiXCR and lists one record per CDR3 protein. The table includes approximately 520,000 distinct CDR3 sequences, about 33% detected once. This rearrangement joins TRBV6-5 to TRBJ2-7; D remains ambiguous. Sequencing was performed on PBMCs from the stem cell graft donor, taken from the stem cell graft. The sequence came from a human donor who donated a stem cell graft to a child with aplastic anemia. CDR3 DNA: TGTGCCAGCAGTTACAATGGTATGGGCGAGCAGTACGTC. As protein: CASSYNGMGEQYV.